This T cell receptor (beta chain) was captured in a study of blood T cell repertoires in COVID-19. Whole-study context: T cells, B-cell-depleted T cells, or PBMCs provided the cDNA or gDNA that served as material.

CDR1 and CDR2 (germline): MNHEY, SVGAGI. The CDR3 has 13 amino acids. With 6 bases removed from V and 2 bases from J, the gap between germline ends came to 11 bases. Profiling relied on immunoSEQ multiplex PCR, and the TCRdb table lists in-frame clones only, not all of them. The sample contains over 95,000 clones, roughly 80% of which appear only once. The chain combines TRBV6-5 with TRBJ2-7; D gene ambiguous. The receptor was isolated from a woman aged 40 to 49 with acute or convalescent COVID-19. Material: peripheral blood. The CDR3 nucleotides are TGTGCCAGCAGATTGACTTTTACCTACGAGCAGTACTTC. Its translation: CASRLTFTYEQYF.